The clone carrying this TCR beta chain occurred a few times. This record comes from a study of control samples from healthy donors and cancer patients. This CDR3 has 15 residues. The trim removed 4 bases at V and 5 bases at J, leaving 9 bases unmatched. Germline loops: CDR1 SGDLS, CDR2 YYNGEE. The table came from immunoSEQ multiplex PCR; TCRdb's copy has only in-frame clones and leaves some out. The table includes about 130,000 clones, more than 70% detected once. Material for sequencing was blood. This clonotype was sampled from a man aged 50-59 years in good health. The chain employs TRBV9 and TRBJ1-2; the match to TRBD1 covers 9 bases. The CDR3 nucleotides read TGTGCCAGCAGCCCCGACCGACAGGGGGTTTATGGCTACACCTTC. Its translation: CASSPDRQGVYGYTF.